The source of this TCR beta chain is a study of blood T cell repertoires in COVID-19. This clone was observed a single time. Source study methods: Amplifying reference gene primers gave estimates of nucleated cell counts. The data were produced by immunoSEQ multiplex PCR, yet TCRdb's version contains in-frame clones alone and is incomplete. The DNA gave D and trimming, while V, J and clone size come from that table. The table has roughly 350,000 clones, 92% seen once; the top ten hold roughly 18%. Trimming removed 8 bases from V and 4 bases from J, with 18 bases in between. Germline V gene lookup returns CDR1 MNHEY and CDR2 SVGAGI. The CDR3 totals 15 residues. Two negative PCRs, clearance, or symptom resolution characterized the recovered Cohort 3 donors.

V usage is TRBV6-5 and J usage is TRBJ1-3; D possibly corresponds to TRBD1 (5 bases). The sequencing sample was made of PBMCs or T cells enriched from blood (not recorded which). The source of this sequence is a woman in her thirties who had recovered from COVID-19. The CDR3 loop reads CASLLHSGYGNTIYF. The CDR3 DNA is TGTGCCAGCCTACTTCATTCAGGGTACGGAAACACCATATATTTT.